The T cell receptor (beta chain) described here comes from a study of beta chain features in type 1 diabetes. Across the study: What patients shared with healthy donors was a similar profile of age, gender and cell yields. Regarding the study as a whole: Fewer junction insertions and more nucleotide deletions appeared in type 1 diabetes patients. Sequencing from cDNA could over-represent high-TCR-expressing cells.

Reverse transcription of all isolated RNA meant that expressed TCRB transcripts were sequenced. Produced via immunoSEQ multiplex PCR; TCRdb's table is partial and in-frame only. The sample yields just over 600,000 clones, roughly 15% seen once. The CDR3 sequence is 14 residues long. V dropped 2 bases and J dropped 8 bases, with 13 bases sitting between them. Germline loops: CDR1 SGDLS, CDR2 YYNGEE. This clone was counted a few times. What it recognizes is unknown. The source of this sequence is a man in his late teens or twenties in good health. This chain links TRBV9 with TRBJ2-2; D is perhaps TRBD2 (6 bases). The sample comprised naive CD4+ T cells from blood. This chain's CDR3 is CASSVQGGKGELFF. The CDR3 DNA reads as TGTGCCAGCAGCGTTCAGGGAGGTAAAGGGGAGCTGTTTTTT.